This T cell receptor (beta chain) came from a study of vaccination and CD4 T cells after COVID-19. Turning to the study itself: Each participant was administered two doses of a vaccine, which was either BNT162b2 or mRNA-1273. Whole-study findings and limits: For convalescent patients, a median around 89% of reactive clones surfaced exclusively after vaccination.

The treatment here: roughly 11-day PBMC culture with coronavirus spike peptide pools or control peptides (ViraFEST assay). Before TCRs were sequenced, ViraFEST expanded antigen-specific T cells with peptide pools. On this clonotype itself: Its target is not known.

Sequence data for DNA of cultured CD4+ T cells were generated by the Oncomine TCR Beta short-read assay. TCRdb re-analysed the PCR reads in MiXCR, keeping a single row per CDR3 protein. The sample lists roughly 20,000 distinct CDR3 sequences, 31% occurring once. The V end was cut by 0 bases, the J end by 4 bases, with 4 bases between. The CDR3 contains 14 residues. Germline-derived CDR1 and CDR2 are LGHNA and YNFKEQ. The chain joins TRBV4-2 to TRBJ1-6; D call uncertain. What was sequenced was cultured CD4+ T cells from blood. The clonotype originates from a human donor with COVID-19. In DNA, the CDR3 is TGTGCCAGCAGCCAAGAGATTTATAATTCACCCCTCCACTTT. Encoded protein: CASSQEIYNSPLHF.